What follows are 7 T cell receptor beta chains derived from one specimen sequenced in a study of blood T cells in healthy people across ages. PCR was performed a second time for 7 to 11 cycles using a sample-barcoded 5' primer and a J-beta primer mix. TCRdb redid the calling of the 5' RACE reads with MiXCR, one entry per CDR3 protein. The sample has around 710,000 distinct CDR3 sequences, roughly 45% seen once. The sample was blood. The receptors originated from a woman aged 60-75 years in good health.

The V gene is TRBV12-3 or TRBV12-4, the J gene TRBJ2-2; TRBD2 matches 7 bases. J was trimmed by 6 bases and V by 9 bases; bases with no gene match: 7. The CDR3 contains 13 residues. The CDR3 DNA reads as TGTGCCAGTGGGACTAAAGGGGCCGGGGAGCTGTTTTTT. Its translation is CASGTKGAGELFF.

CDR3 sequence (DNA): TGTGCCAGCAGCTCTGCGACAGGGGGCAGCGATGGCTACACCTTC. Amino acids: CASSSATGGSDGYTF. V gene TRBV3-1 combines with J gene TRBJ1-2; 10 bases align to TRBD1. Germline V gene sequence: CDR1 LGHDT, CDR2 YNNKEL (reference sequence). The CDR3 consists of 15 residues. The ends lost 5 bases at V and 6 bases at J; junction bases unmatched: 9.

This clonotype was seen a handful of times. This chain links TRBV29-1 with TRBJ2-7, with 7 positions matching TRBD1. CDR1 SQVTM and CDR2 ANQGSEA come from the germline V gene. This CDR3 comprises 12 residues. Trimming removed 6 bases from V and 6 bases from J; junction bases left unmatched: 8. CDR3 protein: CSVHQTGSEQYF. CDR3 sequence (DNA): TGCAGCGTACATCAGACAGGGAGCGAGCAGTACTTC.

The V call is TRBV7-2, the J call TRBJ2-7; D is undetermined. V lost 2 bases, J lost 7 bases, and 15 bases lay in between. The CDR3 consists of 14 residues. CDR1 is SGHTA, CDR2 FQGNSA, per germline. The CDR3 sequence: CASSLQGANNEQYF. The CDR3 coding sequence is TGTGCCAGCAGCTTACAAGGAGCCAACAATGAGCAGTACTTC. Looking up the rest from reference TRBV7-2 and TRBJ2-7 gives the full variable domain: GAGVSQSPSNKVTEKGKDVELRCDPISGHTALYWYRQSLGQGLEFLIYFQGNSAPDKSGLPSDRFSAERTGGSVSTLTIQRTQQEDSAVYLCASSLQGANNEQYFGPGTRLTVT.

This clonotype occurred a few times. This rearrangement joins TRBV20-1 to TRBJ2-7, with D unresolved. The germline V gene has CDR1 DFQATT and CDR2 SNEGSKA (reference sequence). The CDR3 spans 12 residues. Trimming took 7 bases from V and 0 from J, leaving 10 bases between them. This CDR3 is CSVDARSYEQYF. CDR3 coding DNA: TGCAGTGTCGACGCCCGCTCCTACGAGCAGTACTTC.

V gene TRBV4-2 combines with J gene TRBJ1-1, with 7 bases matching TRBD1. In germline, CDR1 is LGHNA, CDR2 YNFKEQ. J lost 4 bases, V lost 0 bases, and 14 bases had no gene match. There are 18 residues in the CDR3. The CDR3, as DNA: TGTGCCAGCAGCCAAGACGCAACTAGACAGGGTCGGGCCACTGAAGCTTTCTTT. This sequence encodes CASSQDATRQGRATEAFF.

This clonotype was picked up a small number of times. The chain couples TRBV7-2 to TRBJ2-4; D is uncertain. Germline CDR1 SGHTA, CDR2 FQGNSA. The CDR3 runs 12 residues. Trimming removed 1 base from V and 15 bases from J, with 13 bases in between. CDR3 DNA sequence: TGTGCCAGCAGCTTAGAATTGGGAAAGGTGTACTTC. Protein product: CASSLELGKVYF.